Listed below are T cell receptor beta chains from one sample, sequenced in a study of T cells of healthy individuals. In TCRdb, the 5' RACE reads were re-called with MiXCR into one record per CDR3 protein. The table lists tens of thousands of distinct CDR3 sequences, around 15% of them singletons. All receptors come from a human donor in good health. Each CDR3 is given with its conserved first and last residue. Each record gives: V gene, J gene, clone size, D gene, CDR3 DNA, CDR3 protein. D genes are given only for firm matches. The size field is filled for only some rows; it gives once, few, many or a size class.

v_call: TRBV19
j_call: TRBJ1-5
clone_size: many
d_call: TRBD1
cdr3_nt: TGTGCCAGTAGTCTCCAGGGGGGGGATCAGCCCCAGCATTTT
cdr3_aa: CASSLQGGDQPQHF

v_call: TRBV4-2
j_call: TRBJ2-5
clone_size: many
d_call: .
cdr3_nt: TGTGCCAGCAGCCCCCGTGACCCAGCGTTAAAGACCCAGTACTTC
cdr3_aa: CASSPRDPALKTQYF

v_call: TRBV12-3/TRBV12-4
j_call: TRBJ2-3
clone_size: many
d_call: .
cdr3_nt: TGTGCCAGCAGTTTAAAGCGCACAGATACGCAGTATTTT
cdr3_aa: CASSLKRTDTQYF

v_call: TRBV4-2
j_call: TRBJ2-3
clone_size: many
d_call: TRBD2
cdr3_nt: TGTGCCAGCAGCCCCGGACCTAGCGGGGACACAGATACGCAGTATTTT
cdr3_aa: CASSPGPSGDTDTQYF

v_call: TRBV10-2
j_call: TRBJ1-1
clone_size: .
d_call: .
cdr3_nt: TGCGCCAGCAGTGAAGTTTATTGGGAGTCGACCGCGAACACTGAAGCTTTCTTT
cdr3_aa: CASSEVYWESTANTEAFF

v_call: TRBV9
j_call: TRBJ2-6
clone_size: .
d_call: .
cdr3_nt: TGTGCCAGCAGCGTAGCAACGAGTCAGACCAGCTCTGGGGCCAACGTCCTGACTTTC
cdr3_aa: CASSVATSQTSSGANVLTF

v_call: TRBV27
j_call: TRBJ2-1
clone_size: many
d_call: TRBD1
cdr3_nt: TGTGCCAGCAGTCCCTGGACAGGGGTTGCCTCCAATGAGCAGTTCTTC
cdr3_aa: CASSPWTGVASNEQFF

v_call: TRBV20-1
j_call: TRBJ2-5
clone_size: few
d_call: TRBD2
cdr3_nt: TGCAGCCTAGCGGCTCAAGAGACCCAGTACTTC
cdr3_aa: CSLAAQETQYF

v_call: TRBV7-2
j_call: TRBJ2-1
clone_size: many
d_call: .
cdr3_nt: TGTGCCAGCAGCTTAGAGTTCGGGGAGCAGTTCTTC
cdr3_aa: CASSLEFGEQFF

v_call: TRBV4-2
j_call: TRBJ2-1
clone_size: many
d_call: .
cdr3_nt: TGTGCCAGCAGTCAGGGGAGCTCCTACAATGAGCAGTTCTTC
cdr3_aa: CASSQGSSYNEQFF

v_call: TRBV6-6
j_call: TRBJ1-6
clone_size: many
d_call: .
cdr3_nt: TGTGCCAGCATTGGGACCCCAACTAATTCACCCCTCCACTTT
cdr3_aa: CASIGTPTNSPLHF

v_call: TRBV25-1
j_call: TRBJ1-3
clone_size: few
d_call: TRBD1
cdr3_nt: TGTGCCAGCAGTGAATTCTTCGGGACAGAAATGGGGCCTGGAAACACCATATATTTT
cdr3_aa: CASSEFFGTEMGPGNTIYF

v_call: TRBV5-4
j_call: TRBJ1-1
clone_size: many
d_call: .
cdr3_nt: TGTGCCAGCAGCCGGGGGAACACTGAAGCTTTCTTT
cdr3_aa: CASSRGNTEAFF

v_call: TRBV29-1
j_call: TRBJ1-6
clone_size: many
d_call: .
cdr3_nt: TGCAGCGTTGGGGGACGGAATTCACCCCTCCACTTT
cdr3_aa: CSVGGRNSPLHF

v_call: TRBV9
j_call: TRBJ1-2
clone_size: few
d_call: .
cdr3_nt: TGTGCCAGCAGCGGCAGGGAGACACGAGGCTACACCTTC
cdr3_aa: CASSGRETRGYTF

v_call: TRBV29-1
j_call: TRBJ1-3
clone_size: many
d_call: .
cdr3_nt: TGCAGCGTTGAAATGGGCGGCGGAAACACCATATATTTT
cdr3_aa: CSVEMGGGNTIYF

v_call: TRBV6-1
j_call: TRBJ2-1
clone_size: few
d_call: TRBD1
cdr3_nt: TGTGCCAGCAGTGCCCGGGACAGGGATAACAATGGGCAGTTCTTC
cdr3_aa: CASSARDRDNNGQFF

v_call: TRBV6-6
j_call: TRBJ2-3
clone_size: .
d_call: .
cdr3_nt: TGTGCCAGCAGTTACGGTAGGGGAGGCACAGATACGCAGTATTTT
cdr3_aa: CASSYGRGGTDTQYF

v_call: TRBV5-1
j_call: TRBJ2-6
clone_size: .
d_call: .
cdr3_nt: TGCGCCAGCAGCACGGGCGTCGAGGGGGCCAACGTCCTGACTTTC
cdr3_aa: CASSTGVEGANVLTF

v_call: TRBV20-1
j_call: TRBJ1-5
clone_size: few
d_call: .
cdr3_nt: TGCAGTGCTGCGGACCCCTACAATCAGCCCCAGCATTTT
cdr3_aa: CSAADPYNQPQHF

v_call: TRBV20-1
j_call: TRBJ2-1
clone_size: .
d_call: TRBD1
cdr3_nt: TGCAGTGCAAGATTAAGAGGGGGCGTCTGGAATGAGCAGTTCTTC
cdr3_aa: CSARLRGGVWNEQFF

v_call: TRBV27
j_call: TRBJ2-3
clone_size: many
d_call: TRBD2
cdr3_nt: TGTGCCAGCAGTTTTAACGTCCGGACTAGCGGGGGGGACCCTGGCACAGATACGCAGTATTTT
cdr3_aa: CASSFNVRTSGGDPGTDTQYF

v_call: TRBV27
j_call: TRBJ2-1
clone_size: many
d_call: .
cdr3_nt: TGTGCCAGCAGTTTAAATAATGAGCAGTTCTTC
cdr3_aa: CASSLNNEQFF

v_call: TRBV6-5
j_call: TRBJ2-2
clone_size: many
d_call: .
cdr3_nt: TGTGCCAGCAGCCGGGACCCGACGGACACCGGGGAGCTGTTTTTT
cdr3_aa: CASSRDPTDTGELFF

v_call: TRBV20-1
j_call: TRBJ2-3
clone_size: many
d_call: .
cdr3_nt: TGCAGTGCCTTTGGGGGCCGAAGCACAGATACGCAGTATTTT
cdr3_aa: CSAFGGRSTDTQYF

v_call: TRBV10-3
j_call: TRBJ2-7
clone_size: .
d_call: .
cdr3_nt: TGTGCCATCGGTTCCGGCCCTACCTACGAGCAGTACTTC
cdr3_aa: CAIGSGPTYEQYF

v_call: TRBV27
j_call: TRBJ1-5
clone_size: few
d_call: .
cdr3_nt: TGTGCCAGCAGGAGGGAGGGGACTGTCGGCAATCAGCCCCAGCATTTT
cdr3_aa: CASRREGTVGNQPQHF